One sample yielded the 29 T cell receptor beta chains listed below, sequenced in a study of control samples from healthy donors and cancer patients. Clones were sequenced by immunoSEQ multiplex PCR, and TCRdb holds only the in-frame ones, with some missing. The data show around 51,000 clones, around 80% seen once. Sequenced input: blood. Receptors originate from a man aged 65 to 79 in good health.

The chain carries TRBV5-1 and TRBJ1-1, with a possible D match to TRBD1 (5 bases). Trimming left V 4 bases short and J 8 bases short, with 15 bases between. Germline CDR1 SGHRS, CDR2 YFSETQ. The CDR3 loop spans 13 amino acids. The CDR3 region is CASSPYRPTEAFF. DNA for the CDR3: TGCGCCAGCAGCCCCTACAGGCCCACCGAAGCTTTCTTT.

The V and J genes are TRBV27 and TRBJ2-2, with D uncertain. The CDR3 spans 14 residues. Trimming stripped 0 bases from V and 9 bases from J, with 11 bases between. The germline CDR1 and CDR2 sequences are MNHEY and SMNVEV (reference sequence). CDR3 DNA: TGTGCCAGCAGTTTATCCTCTGGGGTCCGGGAGCTGTTTTTT. This sequence encodes CASSLSSGVRELFF.

The chain employs TRBV18 and TRBJ2-3, with 12 bases fitting TRBD1. The ends lost 3 bases at V and 4 bases at J; junction bases unmatched: 5. The germline CDR1 and CDR2 sequences are KGHSH and LQKENI. The CDR3 has 16 amino acids. Here the CDR3 DNA reads TGTGCCAGCTCACCCCGGGACAGGGGGCAGGCAGATACGCAGTATTTT. Protein sequence: CASSPRDRGQADTQYF.

The V gene is TRBV28, the J gene TRBJ2-7, with 10 bases identical to TRBD1. Losses at the gene ends were 7 bases for V and 2 bases for J; bases not matched to a gene: 5. Germline V gives CDR1 MDHEN, CDR2 SYDVKM. The CDR3 covers 14 residues. CDR3 nucleotide sequence: TGTGCCAGCACCCCGGGACAGGGGCCCTACGAGCAGTACTTC. Translation gives CASTPGQGPYEQYF.

The chain joins TRBV5-4 to TRBJ1-4; 7 bases are a match to TRBD1. The CDR3 spans 15 residues. V shed 4 bases and J 4 bases; nucleotides not matched to a gene: 7. The germline V gene encodes CDR1 SGHNT and CDR2 YYREEE (reference sequence). CDR3 sequence: CASSTGQANNEKLFF. CDR3 DNA: TGTGCCAGCAGCACCGGACAGGCGAATAATGAAAAACTGTTTTTT.

This clone was counted once. The rearrangement joins TRBV18 to TRBJ2-1, with D perhaps matching TRBD1 (5 bases). CDR1 is KGHSH, CDR2 LQKENI, per germline. CDR3 length equals 15 residues. The V gene lost 3 bases and the J gene lost 0 bases, with 9 bases spanning the gap. The CDR3 reads CASSPTEISYNEQFF. The CDR3 coding sequence is TGTGCCAGCTCACCGACAGAAATCTCCTACAATGAGCAGTTCTTC. Together with reference TRBV18 and TRBJ2-1, the CDR3 gives the full variable domain: NAGVMQNPRHLVRRRGQEARLRCSPMKGHSHVYWYRQLPEEGLKFMVYLQKENIIDESGMPKERFSAEFPKEGPSILRIQQVVRGDSAAYFCASSPTEISYNEQFFGPGTRLTVL.

The V call is TRBV2, the J call TRBJ1-6, with 7 bases fitting TRBD1. Germline CDR1 and CDR2: SNHLY and FYNNEI. The CDR3 runs to 15 residues. J lost 6 bases, V lost 4 bases, and 6 bases had no gene match. CDR3 DNA: TGTGCCAGCAGTGCTATGGACAGGTTTAATTCACCCCTCCACTTT. Translating gives CASSAMDRFNSPLHF.

This chain connects TRBV30 to TRBJ2-5; D may be TRBD2 (5 bases). The CDR3 extends over 14 amino acids. CDR1 is GTSNPN and CDR2 is SVGIG in the germline V gene (reference sequence). V lost 0 bases and J lost 2, with 10 bases in between. The CDR3 DNA is TGTGCCTGGAGTGTAGCGGCCGGGCAAGAGACCCAGTACTTC. Its protein is CAWSVAAGQETQYF.

This rearrangement joins TRBV12-3 or TRBV12-4 to TRBJ1-6; D remains ambiguous. The V end lost 5 bases, the J end lost 8 bases, and 7 bases lay between the germline ends. The CDR3 extends over 12 amino acids. In DNA, the CDR3 is TGTGCCAGCAGTCGAGACCATTCACCCCTCCACTTT. Amino acid sequence: CASSRDHSPLHF.

J is TRBJ1-2 and V is TRBV3-1 (or the pseudogene TRBV3-2), with D unclear. The CDR3 runs 13 residues. Germline values: CDR1 LGHDT, CDR2 YNNKEL (reference sequence). Trimming removed 2 bases from V and 2 bases from J, with 6 bases in between. Here the CDR3 reads CASSQSVNYGYTF. As DNA, the CDR3 is TGTGCCAGCAGCCAATCCGTGAACTATGGCTACACCTTC.

The chain uses TRBV10-3 and TRBJ1-5, with 9 bases lining up with TRBD1. Germline V gene lookup returns CDR1 ENHRY and CDR2 SYGVKD. V lost 0 bases to trimming and J lost 6 bases; unmatched junction nucleotides: 9. CDR3 length: 17 residues. The CDR3: CAISESTGQGWGQPQHF. The CDR3 DNA sequence: TGTGCCATCAGTGAGTCTACGGGACAGGGCTGGGGTCAGCCCCAGCATTTT.

This chain connects TRBV10-2 to TRBJ1-2, with D hard to call. This CDR3 region has 14 residues. The V and J ends lost 5 bases and 8 bases respectively, with 18 bases between them. Germline V gives CDR1 WSHSY, CDR2 SAAADI. CDR3: CASSTAFRGEGYTF. In DNA form, the CDR3 reads TGCGCCAGCAGTACGGCCTTTCGGGGAGAGGGCTACACCTTC.

CDR3 loop: CASSLVGSSRETQYF. CDR3 coding DNA: TGCGCCAGCAGCTTGGTGGGGAGTAGTCGGGAGACCCAGTACTTC. This chain connects TRBV5-1 to TRBJ2-5; perhaps TRBD2 as D (5 bases). The CDR3 totals 15 residues. Germline values: CDR1 SGHRS, CDR2 YFSETQ. V was shortened by 0 bases and J by 5 bases, with 14 bases between the two germline ends.

CDR3 region: CASSSPGYRVGKEKLFF. Here the CDR3 DNA reads TGTGCCAGCAGTTCGCCGGGATACAGGGTAGGCAAGGAAAAACTGTTTTTT. This chain connects TRBV28 to TRBJ1-4; possibly TRBD1 for D (6 bases). The CDR3 sequence is 17 residues long. CDR1 MDHEN and CDR2 SYDVKM come from the germline V gene. The V and J ends lost 4 bases and 8 bases respectively, with 23 bases between them.

The chain links TRBV9 to TRBJ2-2; unclear D gene. The CDR3 runs to 14 residues. Germline V gene sequence: CDR1 SGDLS, CDR2 YYNGEE. The germline V and J ends were trimmed by 2 bases and 6 bases, with 11 bases remaining between them. This CDR3 reads CASSVTSGAGELFF. CDR3 coding DNA: TGTGCCAGCAGCGTTACCTCAGGAGCCGGGGAGCTGTTTTTT.

Only a few counts were recorded for this clone. The rearrangement links TRBV11-2 to TRBJ2-7; a possible D gene is TRBD1 (5 bases). CDR3 length: 16 amino acids. V was pared by 2 bases and J by 2 bases, with 16 bases between. Germline CDR1 and CDR2: SGHAT and FQNNGV. The CDR3 here is CASSLILQGWTYEQYF. Written as DNA, the CDR3 is TGTGCCAGCAGCTTAATTTTGCAGGGTTGGACCTACGAGCAGTACTTC.

The gene calls are TRBV27 and TRBJ2-7; either TRBD1 or TRBD2 may fit D (5 bases each). The CDR3 extends over 16 amino acids. Germline V gene sequence: CDR1 MNHEY, CDR2 SMNVEV (reference sequence). The V end was cut by 6 bases, the J end by 0 bases, with 18 bases between. DNA for the CDR3: TGTGCCAGCAGAGCAGAAGGCAGGGACCACTCCTACGAGCAGTACTTC. Translation gives CASRAEGRDHSYEQYF.

V usage is TRBV3-1 (or the pseudogene TRBV3-2) and J usage is TRBJ1-3; D not certain. Deletions cut 4 bases from V and 2 bases from J, with 9 bases between. In germline, CDR1 is LGHDT, CDR2 YNNKEL (reference sequence). This CDR3 is 14 amino acids long. The CDR3 DNA follows: TGTGCCAGCAGCCTATCAGGCGCTGGAAACACCATATATTTT. Translating it yields CASSLSGAGNTIYF.

The chain carries TRBV15 and TRBJ1-1; D ambiguous. The CDR3 length is 12 residues. Per germline, CDR1 LNHNV and CDR2 YYDKDF (reference sequence). V lost 5 bases and J 3 bases, leaving 7 bases between the germline ends. CDR3 nucleotides: TGTGCCACCAGCCGAGTATACACTGAAGCTTTCTTT. Its protein is CATSRVYTEAFF.

The J gene is TRBJ2-3, the V gene TRBV29-1; 15 bases are a match to TRBD2. The ends lost 7 bases at V and 3 bases at J; junction bases unmatched: 5. The CDR3 length is 15 residues. CDR1 is SQVTM and CDR2 is ANQGSEA in the germline V gene. The CDR3 DNA sequence: TGCAGCGCCCGGGGGACTAGCGGGGGGACAGATACGCAGTATTTT. Translated, it gives CSARGTSGGTDTQYF.

This clone was seen a single time. This chain joins TRBV2 and TRBJ1-2; no clear D gene. There are 13 residues in the CDR3. V was shortened by 6 bases and J by 3 bases, with 11 bases between the two germline ends. CDR1 SNHLY and CDR2 FYNNEI come from the germline V gene. CDR3 sequence reads: CASRPTWDYGYTF. The CDR3 DNA follows: TGTGCCAGCAGGCCGACTTGGGACTATGGCTACACCTTC.

Points on this clone: Within the sample, other DNA sequences also encode this same CDR3. The chain carries TRBV5-1 and TRBJ1-1; the D gene is possibly TRBD1 (5 bases). CDR1 is SGHRS and CDR2 is YFSETQ in the germline V gene. Trimming stripped 3 bases from V and 1 base from J, with 7 bases between. CDR3 length: 13 amino acids. CDR3 residues: CASSSQGNTEAFF. The CDR3 region has the DNA TGCGCCAGCAGCTCCCAGGGGAACACTGAAGCTTTCTTT.

The chain has TRBV6-5 and TRBJ2-1; D is possibly TRBD1 (5 bases). The CDR3 contains 14 residues. Trimming took off 6 bases at V and 3 bases at J, with 12 bases between the two ends. Germline V lookup: CDR1 MNHEY, CDR2 SVGAGI. The CDR3 coding sequence is TGTGCCAGCAGGACCTGGACATTCTACAATGAGCAGTTCTTC. It yields the protein CASRTWTFYNEQFF.

The J gene is TRBJ2-7, the V gene TRBV2, with D possibly being TRBD2 (6 bases). CDR1 is SNHLY and CDR2 is FYNNEI in the germline V gene. Trimming removed 2 bases from V and 2 bases from J, with 13 bases in between. The CDR3 has 15 residues. This CDR3 reads CASSESGGLTYEQYF. The CDR3 DNA follows: TGTGCCAGCAGTGAATCCGGGGGTCTGACCTACGAGCAGTACTTC.

The rearrangement joins TRBV5-1 to TRBJ1-1; 7 bases are a match to TRBD1. Germline V gives CDR1 SGHRS, CDR2 YFSETQ. The ends lost 4 bases at V and 0 bases at J; junction bases unmatched: 9. The CDR3 covers 16 residues. The CDR3 sequence is CASSPDRVLVNTEAFF. For the CDR3, the DNA is TGCGCCAGCAGCCCCGACAGGGTCTTAGTGAACACTGAAGCTTTCTTT.

The chain joins TRBV11-2 to TRBJ1-4, with D unclear. Trimming shortened V by 4 bases and J by 6 bases, and 24 bases separated the two germline ends. The CDR3 has 18 residues. Germline V lookup: CDR1 SGHAT, CDR2 FQNNGV. This chain's CDR3 is CASSSLGSFGEPDEKLFF. Here the CDR3 DNA reads TGTGCCAGCAGCTCCCTAGGGAGTTTTGGGGAACCAGATGAAAAACTGTTTTTT.

This clone occurred once. The V call is TRBV5-1, the J call TRBJ1-1, with TRBD1 as a possible D gene (6 bases). The germline V gene encodes CDR1 SGHRS and CDR2 YFSETQ. This CDR3 region has 13 residues. Trimming shortened V by 4 bases and J by 3 bases, and 10 bases separated the two germline ends. The CDR3 DNA sequence: TGCGCCAGCAGCGTCGGACAGCACACTGAAGCTTTCTTT. This translates into CASSVGQHTEAFF.

This chain joins TRBV5-6 and TRBJ1-2; the D is unclear. Germline assignment: CDR1 SGHDT and CDR2 YYEEEE. This CDR3 contains 13 residues. Trimming took 4 bases from V and 2 from J, leaving 9 bases between them. The CDR3 nucleotides read TGTGCCAGCAGCCCCAGAGTGAACTATGGCTACACCTTC. Amino acid sequence: CASSPRVNYGYTF. Variable domain in full (rest from reference TRBV5-6 and TRBJ1-2): DAGVTQSPTHLIKTRGQQVTLRCSPKSGHDTVSWYQQALGQGPQFIFQYYEEEERQRGNFPDRFSGHQFPNYSSELNVNALLLGDSALYLCASSPRVNYGYTFGSGTRLTVV.

A single count supports this clone. The J gene is TRBJ2-1, the V gene TRBV7-9, with D uncertain. The CDR3 extends over 18 amino acids. The V end lost 4 bases, the J end lost 7 bases, and 26 bases lay between the germline ends. Germline V CDR1 and CDR2: SEHNR, FQNEAQ (reference sequence). For the CDR3, the DNA is TGTGCCAGCAGCTCACCGCGTGGGTGGGTATTGGTGAGGAATGAGCAGTTCTTC. Translating gives CASSSPRGWVLVRNEQFF.